The 28 T cell receptor beta chains below were found in one sample sequenced in a study of identifying expanded T cells in peripheral blood. Profiled with immunoSEQ multiplex PCR; TCRdb holds only in-frame clones, not every one. The data contain some 78,000 clones, 84% of them seen just once; the ten biggest clones take up about 20%. Sequencing was performed on blood. The receptors here all came from a person aged 18 to 70 in good health.

The J gene is TRBJ1-2, the V gene TRBV7-9; D may be TRBD1 (5 bases). The CDR3 is 15 amino acids. The germline CDR1 and CDR2 sequences are SEHNR and FQNEAQ (reference sequence). Trimming removed 2 bases from V and 6 bases from J, with 16 bases in between. CDR3 sequence: CASSLRARQGDGYTF. The DNA for the CDR3 is TGTGCCAGCAGCTTAAGAGCGAGGCAGGGCGATGGCTACACCTTC.

The CDR3 sequence is CASSNDPGQGTEKLFF. The CDR3 DNA sequence: TGTGCCAGCAGCAATGACCCGGGACAGGGGACTGAAAAACTGTTTTTT. The chain employs TRBV5-6 and TRBJ1-4; 10 positions agree with TRBD1. J was trimmed by 7 bases and V by 4 bases; bases with no gene match: 10. There are 16 residues in the CDR3. Germline V gene lookup returns CDR1 SGHDT and CDR2 YYEEEE.

CDR3: CATTWGNQPQHF. CDR3 in DNA: TGTGCCACCACATGGGGCAATCAGCCCCAGCATTTT. This chain links TRBV21-1 with TRBJ1-5. TRBV21-1 is reported as a pseudogene. The CDR3 length is 12 residues.

The chain carries TRBV27 and TRBJ2-7; 7 bases match TRBD1. In germline, CDR1 is MNHEY, CDR2 SMNVEV (reference sequence). V was pared by 3 bases and J by 3 bases, with 5 bases of the junction left unmatched. The CDR3 runs 14 residues. The CDR3 reads CASSFSRGNYEQYF. DNA for the CDR3: TGTGCCAGCAGTTTTTCCAGGGGGAACTACGAGCAGTACTTC.

The V gene is TRBV10-3, the J gene TRBJ1-5; D might be TRBD1 (5 bases). Germline V lookup: CDR1 ENHRY, CDR2 SYGVKD. Deletions cut 6 bases from V and 2 bases from J, with 11 bases between. The CDR3 covers 14 residues. In nucleotides, the CDR3 is TGTGCCATCAGGGACTCGGGGGGCAATCAGCCCCAGCATTTT. Translation: CAIRDSGGNQPQHF.

In the case of this clone: At one boundary the junction diverges from the germline segment, which might be a read error. V usage is TRBV7-2 and J usage is TRBJ1-5; no firm D call. The length of the CDR3 is 15 residues. Germline-derived CDR1 and CDR2 are SGHTA and FQGNSA. CDR3 sequence reads: CASRALAGSDQPQHF. CDR3 nucleotides: TGTGCCAGCAGGGCCCTGGCAGGTAGCGATCAGCCCCAGCATTTT.

CDR3 bases: TGTGCCAGCAGTGAGCGGAGGGGGGAGGAGAACATTCAGTACTTC. This sequence encodes CASSERRGEENIQYF. This chain uses TRBV2 with TRBJ2-4; D might be TRBD1 or TRBD2, each matching 6 bases. V lost 3 bases to trimming and J lost 7 bases, with 16 bases between them. The CDR3 runs to 15 residues. The germline CDR1 and CDR2 sequences are SNHLY and FYNNEI.

This clone was found once. This chain uses TRBV28 with TRBJ1-3; unclear D gene. This CDR3 spans 12 amino acids. The germline V and J ends were trimmed by 8 bases and 2 bases, with 7 bases remaining between them. CDR1 and CDR2 from the germline V gene are MDHEN and SYDVKM. This CDR3 is CASLSTGNTIYF. The CDR3 DNA follows: TGTGCCAGCCTCAGTACTGGAAACACCATATATTTT.

This chain links TRBV18 with TRBJ1-3; D not resolved. The CDR3 has 16 amino acids. The germline V gene encodes CDR1 KGHSH and CDR2 LQKENI. The germline V and J ends were trimmed by 3 bases and 4 bases, with 16 bases remaining between them. Here the CDR3 reads CASSPPGANSGNTIYF. The CDR3 DNA is TGTGCCAGCTCACCGCCGGGAGCGAACTCGGGAAACACCATATATTTT.

The chain carries TRBV5-6 and TRBJ1-1; D possibly corresponds to TRBD1 (5 bases). There are 15 residues in the CDR3. Germline CDR1 SGHDT, CDR2 YYEEEE. V shed 5 bases and J shed 0 bases, with 14 bases lying between them. The CDR3 region is CASRPLGGMNTEAFF. CDR3 in DNA: TGTGCCAGCAGACCCCTCGGGGGAATGAACACTGAAGCTTTCTTT.

V gene TRBV7-9 combines with J gene TRBJ1-2; 7 nucleotides match TRBD1. With 1 base clipped from V and 6 bases from J, the junction kept 5 bases outside the gene matches. This CDR3 contains 14 residues. Germline V lookup: CDR1 SEHNR, CDR2 FQNEAQ (reference sequence). CDR3 nucleotide sequence: TGTGCCAGCAGCTTAGACCAGACAGGGAATGGCTACACCTTC. It encodes CASSLDQTGNGYTF.

The chain recombines TRBV4-2 with TRBJ2-4; D remains ambiguous. This CDR3 contains 15 residues. Germline CDR1 LGHNA, CDR2 YNFKEQ. Trimming left V 0 bases short and J 5 bases short, with 11 bases between. The CDR3 bases are TGTGCCAGCAGCCAAGATCTATGGTCGCAAAACATTCAGTACTTC. This translates into CASSQDLWSQNIQYF.

CDR3 protein: CSAEIIKTSGIWQYF. For the CDR3, the DNA is TGCAGCGCTGAGATCATCAAGACTAGCGGGATCTGGCAGTACTTC. The chain employs TRBV29-1 and TRBJ2-7; 11 bases are a match to TRBD2. Unmatched junction bases numbered 17, after V lost 7 bases and J lost 9 bases. Germline V gives CDR1 SQVTM, CDR2 ANQGSEA. The CDR3 consists of 15 residues.

The sample holds one count of this clone. The rearrangement links TRBV5-1 to TRBJ2-7, with a possible D match to TRBD1 (5 bases). The CDR3 extends over 14 amino acids. Germline lookup yields CDR1 SGHRS and CDR2 YFSETQ. V was clipped by 7 bases and J by 3 bases, with 17 bases between them. Here the CDR3 reads CASAMDPGLYEQYF. CDR3 bases: TGCGCCAGCGCCATGGATCCAGGGCTCTACGAGCAGTACTTC.

This clone came up many times. This chain uses TRBV7-2 with TRBJ1-5, with 11 bases lining up with TRBD1. V shed 4 bases and J 5 bases; nucleotides not matched to a gene: 1. This CDR3 contains 14 residues. The V gene's germline CDR1 is SGHTA and CDR2 FQGNSA. The CDR3 DNA reads as TGTGCCAGCAGCTGGGACAGGGGGGATCAGCCCCAGCATTTT. Its protein is CASSWDRGDQPQHF.

This clone was counted a single time. The V and J genes are TRBV25-1 and TRBJ2-7; TRBD2 aligns across 10 bases. The trim removed 4 bases at V and 0 bases at J, leaving 0 bases unmatched. Germline V CDR1 and CDR2: MGHDK, SYGVNS. The CDR3 is 14 amino acids. Here the CDR3 DNA reads TGTGCCAGCAGTGGACTAGCGGGCTCCTACGAGCAGTACTTC. It codes for CASSGLAGSYEQYF.

This rearrangement joins TRBV15 to TRBJ2-6; D not resolved. Germline-derived CDR1 and CDR2 are LNHNV and YYDKDF (reference sequence). The CDR3 covers 15 residues. V lost 1 base to trimming and J lost 3 bases, with 7 bases between them. The CDR3 protein is CATSRGGIGANVLTF. As DNA, the CDR3 is TGTGCCACCAGCAGAGGTGGGATTGGGGCCAACGTCCTGACTTTC.

The rearrangement links TRBV21-1 to TRBJ1-2; the listed D gene, TRBD1, was not tested against the DNA. TRBV21-1 is a documented pseudogene. CDR3 length: 15 amino acids. The CDR3 spells CASSKEDKGYYGYTF. The CDR3 DNA reads TGTGCCAGCAGCAAAGAGGACAAAGGATACTATGGCTACACCTTC.

The rearrangement links TRBV7-8 to TRBJ2-5; either TRBD1 or TRBD2 may fit D (5 bases each). V was pared by 5 bases and J by 4 bases, with 17 bases between. The CDR3 contains 15 residues. Germline loops: CDR1 SGHVS, CDR2 FQNEAQ. This CDR3 is CASSPDVGVRETQYF. The CDR3 nucleotides read TGTGCCAGCAGCCCGGACGTGGGGGTACGAGAGACCCAGTACTTC.

The CDR3 sequence: CASSAGLAGEQFF. CDR3 nucleotide sequence: TGTGCCAGCAGCGCGGGACTAGCGGGGGAGCAGTTCTTC. The chain combines TRBV9 with TRBJ2-1; 13 nucleotides match TRBD2. Germline-derived CDR1 and CDR2 are SGDLS and YYNGEE. Trimming removed 3 bases from V and 10 bases from J; junction bases left unmatched: 1. This CDR3 region has 13 residues.

The rearrangement joins TRBV15 to TRBJ2-1; 8 positions agree with TRBD1. The CDR3 is made up of 16 amino acids. The junction had 12 bases not matched to a gene; V was cut back by 1 base and J by 10 bases. Looked up from germline, CDR1 is LNHNV and CDR2 is YYDKDF (reference sequence). The CDR3 protein is CATSRVRQGRISEQFF. CDR3 in DNA: TGTGCCACCAGCAGAGTCAGACAGGGGAGAATATCAGAGCAGTTCTTC.

V is TRBV6-1 and J is TRBJ1-2; D uncertain. V was cut by 7 bases and J by 5 bases, with 17 bases left in between. This CDR3 is 14 amino acids long. Germline loops: CDR1 MNHNS, CDR2 SASEGT. CDR3 residues: CASIEIPNLYGYTF. As DNA, the CDR3 is TGTGCCAGCATCGAGATCCCAAACCTTTATGGCTACACCTTC.

Here the CDR3 reads CASSAGSDRRSAGNTIYF. As DNA, the CDR3 is TGTGCCAGCAGCGCCGGATCCGACAGGAGATCAGCAGGAAACACCATATATTTT. The chain employs TRBV9 and TRBJ1-3; TRBD1 might be the D (6 bases). V was trimmed by 3 bases and J by 4 bases, leaving 23 bases between them. There are 18 residues in the CDR3. Germline V gene lookup returns CDR1 SGDLS and CDR2 YYNGEE.

V and J are TRBV6-5 and TRBJ2-5; tentative D call: TRBD1 (5 bases). Germline lookup yields CDR1 MNHEY and CDR2 SVGAGI. The CDR3 length is 14 residues. V lost 0 bases to trimming and J lost 5 bases, with 10 bases between them. The CDR3 protein is CASSYSPGKETQYF. The DNA of the CDR3 is TGTGCCAGCAGTTACTCGCCAGGGAAGGAGACCCAGTACTTC.

About this clone itself: This same CDR3 is encoded by further DNA sequences in the sample. J is TRBJ1-5 and V is TRBV18; D is undetermined. In germline, CDR1 is KGHSH, CDR2 LQKENI. V was shortened by 2 bases and J by 0 bases, with 2 bases between the two germline ends. This CDR3 is 13 amino acids long. CDR3: CASSPDSNQPQHF. As DNA, the CDR3 is TGTGCCAGCTCACCAGATAGCAATCAGCCCCAGCATTTT.

The chain employs TRBV11-3 and TRBJ1-1, with D possibly matching TRBD1 (6 bases). Germline-derived CDR1 and CDR2 are SGHNT and YENEEA. V lost 6 bases, J lost 0 bases, and 8 bases lay in between. The CDR3 is 13 residues long. CDR3 DNA sequence: TGTGCCAGCAGTTGGACAGTGAACACTGAAGCTTTCTTT. Its translation: CASSWTVNTEAFF.

This chain joins TRBV6-1 and TRBJ2-7; D gene unclear. This CDR3 is 13 amino acids long. Germline V gene lookup returns CDR1 MNHNS and CDR2 SASEGT. The ends were cut back, 2 bases at V and 3 bases at J, with 8 bases in the middle. CDR3 region: CASSEPASYEQYF. Here the CDR3 DNA reads TGTGCCAGCAGTGAACCCGCGAGCTACGAGCAGTACTTC.

The CDR3 is CASSPRRGGQTGELFF. The CDR3 bases are TGTGCCAGCTCACCTAGGAGGGGTGGACAAACCGGGGAGCTGTTTTTT. The rearrangement links TRBV18 to TRBJ2-2; D possibly corresponds to TRBD2 (6 bases). The length of the CDR3 is 16 residues. V lost 3 bases to trimming and J lost 5 bases, with 16 bases between them. Germline CDR1 KGHSH, CDR2 LQKENI.